These 6 T cell receptor beta chains share one sample of origin, sequenced in a study of cytomegalovirus exposure and HLA in healthy donors. The PCR ran on 60 Vbeta and 13 Jbeta primers. The protocol was immunoSEQ multiplex PCR, while the TCRdb copy is restricted to in-frame clones and leaves out a portion. The sample includes around 150,000 clones, more than 70% of them seen just once. Source material: PBMCs. The receptors originated from a male donor in good health and CMV-seropositive.

This chain joins TRBV5-5 and TRBJ1-3; the D is unclear. This CDR3 region has 16 residues. V was shortened by 0 bases and J by 4 bases, with 14 bases between the two germline ends. Germline-derived CDR1 and CDR2 are SGHKS and YYEKEE (reference sequence). DNA of the CDR3: TGTGCCAGCAGCTTGGCGGTCAGTGGGCGAGGAAACACCATATATTTT. It specifies CASSLAVSGRGNTIYF.

This chain links TRBV30 with TRBJ1-4, with TRBD1 identical over 7 bases. The CDR3 runs to 13 residues. V shed 6 bases and J 8 bases; nucleotides not matched to a gene: 9. CDR1 is GTSNPN, CDR2 SVGIG, per germline (reference sequence). For the CDR3, the DNA is TGTGCCTGTCAATGGGTAGGGGGCGAAAAACTGTTTTTT. Its translation is CACQWVGGEKLFF.

The V gene is TRBV7-3, the J gene TRBJ1-2; possibly TRBD1 for D (5 bases). V lost 1 base and J lost 0, with 9 bases in between. The length of the CDR3 is 15 residues. From germline, CDR1 is SGHTA and CDR2 FQGTGA. CDR3 protein: CASSLIPGTNYGYTF. The CDR3 DNA reads as TGTGCCAGCAGCTTAATCCCAGGGACTAACTATGGCTACACCTTC.

The chain uses TRBV7-2 and TRBJ2-7; 11 nucleotides agree with TRBD2. Germline trimming cut 5 bases from V and 3 bases from J; bases unmatched to any gene: 3. Germline lookup yields CDR1 SGHTA and CDR2 FQGNSA. The CDR3 sequence is 14 residues long. The CDR3 loop is CASSVSGGDYEQYF. In nucleotides, the CDR3 is TGTGCCAGCAGCGTTAGCGGGGGGGACTACGAGCAGTACTTC.

The CDR3 DNA follows: TGTGCCAGCAGTTACGACTTCTATGGCTACACCTTC. It codes for CASSYDFYGYTF. V usage is TRBV6-5 and J usage is TRBJ1-2; the D is unclear. Germline lookup yields CDR1 MNHEY and CDR2 SVGAGI. Trimming removed 2 bases from V and 4 bases from J, with 5 bases in between. The CDR3 runs 12 residues.

This clone turned up a few times. The V gene is TRBV6-4, the J gene TRBJ2-1; D is unclear. Germline V gene data show CDR1 as MRHNA and CDR2 as SNTAGT. Between the trimmed V and J ends, which lost 4 bases and 0 bases, there was a span of 10 bases. The CDR3 is made up of 15 amino acids. CDR3 residues: CASSVGSGSYNEQFF. CDR3 DNA sequence: TGTGCCAGCAGTGTCGGGTCCGGCTCCTACAATGAGCAGTTCTTC.